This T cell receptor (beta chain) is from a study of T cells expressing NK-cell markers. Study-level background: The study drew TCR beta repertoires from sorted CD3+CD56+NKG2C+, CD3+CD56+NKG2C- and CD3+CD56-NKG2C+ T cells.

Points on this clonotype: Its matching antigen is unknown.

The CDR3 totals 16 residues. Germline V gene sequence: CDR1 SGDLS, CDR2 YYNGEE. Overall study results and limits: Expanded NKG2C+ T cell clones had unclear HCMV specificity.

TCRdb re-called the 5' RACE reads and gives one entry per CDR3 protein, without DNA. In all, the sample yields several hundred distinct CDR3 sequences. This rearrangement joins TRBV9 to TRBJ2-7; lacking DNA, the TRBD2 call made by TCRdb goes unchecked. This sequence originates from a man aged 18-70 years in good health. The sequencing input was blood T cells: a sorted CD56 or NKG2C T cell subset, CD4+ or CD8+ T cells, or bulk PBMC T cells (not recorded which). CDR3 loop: CASSVVGEEVGSEQYF.